The T cell receptor (beta chain) described here comes from a study of blood T cell repertoires in COVID-19. The wider study: Researchers got acute and convalescent COVID-19 samples from the United States, Italy and Spain. PBMCs, B-cell-depleted T cells, or T cells provided the cDNA or gDNA that made up the material.

The CDR3 spans 14 residues. Between the trimmed V and J ends, which lost 2 bases and 7 bases, there was a span of 13 bases. The germline gives CDR1 SGHNT, CDR2 YYREEE (reference sequence). In the source study's methods: Cell counts per sample came from amplifying reference gene primers. Sequencing was performed with immunoSEQ multiplex PCR; in TCRdb, only in-frame clones are kept and a portion is missing. Clone size and V and J calls were adopted from that table, with D and trimming inferred from the DNA. Among about 40,000 clones listed, approximately 90% were seen once. Material: peripheral blood. The receptor was isolated from a woman aged 30 to 39 in a cohort sampled during active COVID-19. This chain links TRBV5-4 with TRBJ2-1, with TRBD2 as a possible D gene (5 bases). CDR3 in DNA: TGTGCCAGCAGCTTCCCACTACTAGTTAATGAGCAGTTCTTC. It specifies CASSFPLLVNEQFF.